Each of the 18 T cell receptor beta chains below was sequenced from the same sample in a study of shared clonotypes between healthy human individuals. Data came from immunoSEQ multiplex PCR; TCRdb stores just in-frame clones and leaves some out. Of over 2 million clones listed, 85% to 95% are singletons. The sample taken for sequencing was naive CD4+ T cells sorted from blood. Subset defined: CD45RA+ positively selected. The receptors were sampled from a man aged 18 to 29 in good health.

The chain combines TRBV7-2 with TRBJ1-2, with D perhaps TRBD1 (6 bases). With 3 bases removed from V and 6 bases from J, the gap between germline ends came to 23 bases. This CDR3 has 17 amino acids. CDR1 is SGHTA, CDR2 FQGNSA, per germline. The CDR3 loop reads CASSFTAGASGYDGYTF. CDR3 bases: TGTGCCAGCAGCTTTACCGCAGGGGCCTCAGGATACGATGGCTACACCTTC.

J is TRBJ1-4 and V is TRBV15; no reliable D call. This CDR3 region has 17 residues. Germline V gene sequence: CDR1 LNHNV, CDR2 YYDKDF (reference sequence). V was pared by 0 bases and J by 5 bases, with 16 bases between. This chain's CDR3 is CATSRDYEPNKNEKLFF. The CDR3 DNA follows: TGTGCCACCAGCAGAGATTACGAGCCTAACAAGAATGAAAAACTGTTTTTT. Full variable domain (rest looked up from reference TRBV15 and TRBJ1-4): DAMVIQNPRYQVTQFGKPVTLSCSQTLNHNVMYWYQQKSSQAPKLLFHYYDKDFNNEADTPDNFQSRRPNTSFCFLDIRSPGLGDTAMYLCATSRDYEPNKNEKLFFGSGTQLSVL.

The chain links TRBV10-3 to TRBJ2-3; D not certain. The CDR3 sequence is 15 residues long. CDR1 is ENHRY, CDR2 SYGVKD, per germline. V gave up 0 bases and J gave up 1 base, with 8 bases separating them. The CDR3 loop is CAISESGVGTDTQYF. The CDR3 region has the DNA TGTGCCATCAGTGAGTCTGGCGTCGGCACAGATACGCAGTATTTT.

The rearrangement links TRBV19 to TRBJ2-3; TRBD2 is a possible D gene (5 bases). Between the trimmed V and J ends, which lost 1 base and 6 bases, there was a span of 11 bases. From germline, CDR1 is LNHDA and CDR2 SQIVND (reference sequence). The CDR3 spans 14 residues. CDR3 amino acids: CASSIVVGEDTQYF. In DNA form, the CDR3 reads TGTGCCAGTAGTATAGTAGTTGGGGAGGATACGCAGTATTTT.

The chain uses TRBV7-2 and TRBJ1-5; D is perhaps TRBD1 (6 bases). The length of the CDR3 is 15 residues. With 5 bases removed from V and 0 bases from J, the gap between germline ends came to 11 bases. Germline-derived CDR1 and CDR2 are SGHTA and FQGNSA. CDR3 DNA: TGTGCCAGCAGCCCTAGGGGGAATAGCAATCAGCCCCAGCATTTT. This codes for CASSPRGNSNQPQHF.

The gene calls are TRBV6-6 and TRBJ2-3, with 10 bases matching TRBD2. Per the germline V gene, CDR1 is MNHNY and CDR2 is SVGAGI (reference sequence). V was pared by 6 bases and J by 12 bases, with 12 bases of the junction left unmatched. The CDR3 consists of 14 residues. In DNA, the CDR3 is TGTGCCAGCAGCCCCCCCCTAGCGGGAGCCTCCCAGTATTTT. It translates to CASSPPLAGASQYF.

The V call is TRBV10-3, the J call TRBJ2-5, with D uncertain. CDR1 ENHRY and CDR2 SYGVKD come from the germline V gene. V gave up 1 base and J gave up 3 bases, with 9 bases separating them. This CDR3 comprises 14 residues. CDR3 amino acids: CAISEFGSKETQYF. The CDR3 nucleotides read TGTGCCATCAGTGAGTTCGGGTCAAAAGAGACCCAGTACTTC.

The chain has TRBV5-1 and TRBJ1-2; D is uncertain. V dropped 8 bases and J dropped 3 bases, with 20 bases sitting between them. The CDR3 runs 15 residues. CDR1 is SGHRS, CDR2 YFSETQ, per germline. The DNA of the CDR3 is TGCGCCAGTTCTGTAGGGCTCGAAACGTACTATGGCTACACCTTC. Translated: CASSVGLETYYGYTF.

V usage is TRBV4-1 and J usage is TRBJ2-3; D gene uncertain. Germline V gene lookup returns CDR1 MGHRA and CDR2 YSYEKL. This CDR3 is built from 17 residues. Trimming removed 3 bases at V and 3 bases at J, with 19 bases between. The CDR3 DNA follows: TGCGCCAGCAGCCACCCAGTCGGGTCCCATTGGACAGATACGCAGTATTTT. Translation: CASSHPVGSHWTDTQYF.

The chain couples TRBV4-1 to TRBJ1-4; the D gene is possibly TRBD1 (5 bases). CDR3 size: 15 residues. V lost 2 bases, J lost 8 bases, and 15 bases lay in between. Germline values: CDR1 MGHRA, CDR2 YSYEKL. Here the CDR3 DNA reads TGCGCCAGCAGCCAATCCCCTAGCAGGGTCGAAAAACTGTTTTTT. Protein sequence: CASSQSPSRVEKLFF.

The V and J genes are TRBV5-4 and TRBJ2-5, with a weak D call TRBD2 (6 bases). The CDR3 loop spans 14 amino acids. CDR1 is SGHNT and CDR2 is YYREEE in the germline V gene (reference sequence). V lost 4 bases to trimming and J lost 5 bases, with 15 bases between them. CDR3 loop: CASSQASARETQYF. The CDR3 DNA sequence: TGTGCCAGCAGCCAGGCTAGCGCTCGGGAGACCCAGTACTTC.

The gene calls are TRBV30 and TRBJ2-1; D is undetermined. In germline, CDR1 is GTSNPN, CDR2 SVGIG (reference sequence). The CDR3 contains 13 residues. The germline V and J ends were trimmed by 0 bases and 9 bases, with 12 bases remaining between them. CDR3 protein: CAWSVSTVGEQFF. CDR3 coding DNA: TGTGCCTGGAGTGTGTCCACGGTGGGTGAGCAGTTCTTC. Supplemented by reference TRBV30 and TRBJ2-1, the full variable domain reads SQTIHQWPATLVQPVGSPLSLECTVEGTSNPNLYWYRQAAGRGLQLLFYSVGIGQISSEVPQNLSASRPQDRQFILSSKKLLLSDSGFYLCAWSVSTVGEQFFGPGTRLTVL.

The chain has TRBV6-1 and TRBJ2-4; 7 bases agree with TRBD1. J lost 4 bases, V lost 1 base, and 1 base had no gene match. This CDR3 contains 14 residues. CDR1 and CDR2 (germline): MNHNS, SASEGT. CDR3 sequence: CASSEGGQKNIQYF. The DNA of the CDR3 is TGTGCCAGCAGTGAAGGGGGACAGAAAAACATTCAGTACTTC.

V is TRBV6-1 and J is TRBJ2-5; D unresolved. CDR1 MNHNS and CDR2 SASEGT come from the germline V gene. The CDR3 runs to 15 residues. Trimming cost V 3 bases and J 5 bases, with 16 bases left between them. The CDR3, as DNA: TGTGCCAGCAGTGAGGCACTATCTAATGTGGAGACCCAGTACTTC. Its protein is CASSEALSNVETQYF.

This clone was seen a few times. The sample carries other DNA sequences with the same CDR3. The chain carries TRBV29-1 and TRBJ1-2, with D possibly matching TRBD1 (5 bases). The germline V gene encodes CDR1 SQVTM and CDR2 ANQGSEA. V dropped 1 base and J dropped 4 bases, with 7 bases sitting between them. This CDR3 is 12 amino acids long. CDR3 amino acids: CSVEGQGYGYTF. The CDR3 region has the DNA TGCAGCGTTGAAGGGCAGGGCTATGGCTACACCTTC. The entire variable domain, with the rest obtained from reference TRBV29-1 and TRBJ1-2, is as follows: SAVISQKPSRDICQRGTSLTIQCQVDSQVTMMFWYRQQPGQSLTLIATANQGSEATYESGFVIDKFPISRPNLTFSTLTVSNMSPEDSSIYLCSVEGQGYGYTFGSGTRLTVV.

The CDR3 reads CASWDRSSYEQYF. The CDR3 nucleotides are TGTGCCAGCTGGGACAGAAGCTCCTACGAGCAGTACTTC. The rearrangement uses TRBV28 and TRBJ2-7; 7 nucleotides match TRBD1. Per germline, CDR1 MDHEN and CDR2 SYDVKM. After removal of 8 bases from V and 0 bases from J, the junction contained 4 bases not matched to a gene. The CDR3 runs 13 residues.

This clone was detected only once. The J gene is TRBJ2-5, the V gene TRBV6-5; unclear D gene. The length of the CDR3 is 12 residues. Trimming pared 5 bases from V and 7 bases from J, leaving 11 bases between. CDR1 is MNHEY and CDR2 is SVGAGI in the germline V gene. CDR3 nucleotide sequence: TGTGCCAGCAGTGCCTCGACGGGGACCCAGTACTTC. It specifies CASSASTGTQYF.

This clone was seen only once. The chain couples TRBV11-3 to TRBJ2-7, with TRBD1 matching over 11 bases. The CDR3 totals 15 residues. Trimming took 4 bases from V and 4 from J; bases not matched to a gene: 6. From germline, CDR1 is SGHNT and CDR2 YENEEA. The CDR3 DNA sequence: TGTGCCAGCAGCTCCAGGACAGGGGGCGCTTACGAGCAGTACTTC. Translation: CASSSRTGGAYEQYF.